Shown below are 23 T cell receptor beta chains from a single sample sequenced in a study of T cell responses to AZD1222 COVID-19 vaccine. The protocol was immunoSEQ multiplex PCR, while the TCRdb copy is restricted to in-frame clones and leaves out a portion. Counted here are 150,000 or so clones, 85% to 95% occurring once; the ten biggest clones make up more than 0.8%. The specimen was peripheral blood, collected on day 0 of MenACWY control vaccination. These receptors were collected from an adult in good health.

The chain couples TRBV15 to TRBJ2-2, with TRBD1 matching over 10 bases. The length of the CDR3 is 15 residues. Trimming at V came to 5 bases and at J to 6 bases, leaving 6 bases not matched to a gene. Germline assignment: CDR1 LNHNV and CDR2 YYDKDF (reference sequence). CDR3 sequence reads: CATSADRGGSGELFF. The CDR3 DNA sequence: TGTGCCACCAGCGCGGACAGGGGGGGGTCCGGGGAGCTGTTTTTT.

The chain employs TRBV5-1 and TRBJ1-6; D is unclear. The CDR3 extends over 15 amino acids. The germline gives CDR1 SGHRS, CDR2 YFSETQ. Trimming removed 0 bases from V and 10 bases from J, with 14 bases in between. The CDR3 protein is CASSLVGGRESPLHF. CDR3 in DNA: TGCGCCAGCAGCTTGGTCGGAGGGAGAGAATCACCCCTCCACTTT.

V is TRBV28 and J is TRBJ1-2, with 7 positions matching TRBD1. Germline V CDR1 and CDR2: MDHEN, SYDVKM. V shed 5 bases and J 3 bases; nucleotides not matched to a gene: 3. The CDR3 loop spans 13 amino acids. CDR3 protein: CASSIGTDYGYTF. The CDR3 coding sequence is TGTGCCAGCAGTATCGGGACAGACTATGGCTACACCTTC.

The chain carries TRBV3-1 (or the pseudogene TRBV3-2) and TRBJ1-5; D is unresolved. From germline, CDR1 is LGHDT and CDR2 YNNKEL (reference sequence). V lost 3 bases to trimming and J lost 0 bases, with 6 bases between them. The CDR3 has 14 residues. This CDR3 reads CASSQTDSNQPQHF. The CDR3 DNA reads TGTGCCAGCAGCCAGACGGATAGCAATCAGCCCCAGCATTTT.

The rearrangement links TRBV10-1 to TRBJ1-1; possible D gene TRBD1, 5 bases. Between the trimmed V and J ends, which lost 7 bases and 0 bases, there was a span of 9 bases. This CDR3 is 13 amino acids long. From germline, CDR1 is WNHNN and CDR2 SYGVQD (reference sequence). CDR3 sequence reads: CASKEGLNTEAFF. CDR3 DNA sequence: TGCGCCAGCAAGGAGGGGTTGAACACTGAAGCTTTCTTT.

This rearrangement joins TRBV4-1 to TRBJ1-1, with 9 bases that match TRBD1. CDR1 is MGHRA, CDR2 YSYEKL, per germline. This CDR3 is built from 14 residues. Trimming cost V 4 bases and J 3 bases; bases outside gene matches: 3. The CDR3 nucleotides read TGCGCCAGCAGCCTTTGGACAGGGGACACTGAAGCTTTCTTT. Encoded protein: CASSLWTGDTEAFF.

The chain couples TRBV15 to TRBJ1-3; D is possibly TRBD1 (6 bases). The CDR3 is 17 amino acids. Germline CDR1 LNHNV, CDR2 YYDKDF (reference sequence). V lost 0 bases and J 4 bases, leaving 16 bases between the germline ends. Here the CDR3 DNA reads TGTGCCACCAGCAGAGATTATGGGGGGCGCTCCGGAAACACCATATATTTT. It codes for CATSRDYGGRSGNTIYF.

J is TRBJ1-5 and V is TRBV28; D is unresolved. The germline CDR1 and CDR2 sequences are MDHEN and SYDVKM. The CDR3 has 13 amino acids. V gave up 2 bases and J gave up 3 bases, with 5 bases separating them. The DNA for the CDR3 is TGTGCCAGCAGTTTACCTAACAATCAGCCCCAGCATTTT. Translated: CASSLPNNQPQHF. Filled out from reference TRBV28 and TRBJ1-5, the complete variable domain reads DVKVTQSSRYLVKRTGEKVFLECVQDMDHENMFWYRQDPGLGLRLIYFSYDVKMKEKGDIPEGYSVSREKKERFSLILESASTNQTSMYLCASSLPNNQPQHFGDGTRLSIL.

The table lists this clone with a count of one. This chain joins TRBV6-1 and TRBJ1-5, with no clear D. V lost 0 bases to trimming and J lost 3 bases, with 12 bases between them. Germline V gene sequence: CDR1 MNHNS, CDR2 SASEGT. This CDR3 contains 16 residues. The CDR3 region has the DNA TGTGCCAGCAGTGAAGCTAAGTCGAGGGACAATCAGCCCCAGCATTTT. Protein: CASSEAKSRDNQPQHF.

The CDR3 bases are TGCAGCGTTGAAGATCTTTCCTACAATGAGCAGTTCTTC. Its translation: CSVEDLSYNEQFF. The rearrangement joins TRBV29-1 to TRBJ2-1; D is unresolved. The germline V gene has CDR1 SQVTM and CDR2 ANQGSEA. This CDR3 has 13 residues. Trimming cost V 0 bases and J 1 base, with 4 bases left between them.

A remark on this clone: One junction end disagrees with the germline gene, perhaps due to a read error. The V gene is TRBV19, the J gene TRBJ1-1; D is unclear. This CDR3 comprises 12 residues. Per germline, CDR1 LNHDA and CDR2 SQIVND (reference sequence). The CDR3 bases are TGTGCCAGTAGTATAGGAGGTTCTGAGGCTTTCTTT. Protein product: CASSIGGSEAFF.

This sequence joins TRBV18 and TRBJ1-1; 7 bases fit TRBD1. This CDR3 comprises 15 residues. J was trimmed by 3 bases and V by 4 bases; bases with no gene match: 8. Looked up from germline, CDR1 is KGHSH and CDR2 is LQKENI. The DNA for the CDR3 is TGTGCCAGCTCACTCATGACAGGGTTGGACACTGAAGCTTTCTTT. Translation: CASSLMTGLDTEAFF.

This clone is medium-sized in the sample. Other DNA sequences in this sample translate to the same CDR3. This chain uses TRBV14 with TRBJ1-2; D is undetermined. Trimming removed 3 bases at V and 6 bases at J, with 8 bases between. This CDR3 has 12 amino acids. Germline values: CDR1 SGHDN, CDR2 FVKESK. CDR3 bases: TGTGCCAGCAGCCAGGGAGGACATGGCTACACCTTC. Protein product: CASSQGGHGYTF. Looking up the rest from reference TRBV14 and TRBJ1-2 gives the full variable domain: EAGVTQFPSHSVIEKGQTVTLRCDPISGHDNLYWYRRVMGKEIKFLLHFVKESKQDESGMPNNRFLAERTGGTYSTLKVQPAELEDSGVYFCASSQGGHGYTFGSGTRLTVV.

This rearrangement joins TRBV15 to TRBJ2-2; 9 bases line up with TRBD2. J gave up 6 bases and V 1 base, and 9 bases lay outside the gene matches. Germline CDR1 is LNHNV and CDR2 is YYDKDF (reference sequence). This CDR3 has 17 amino acids. The CDR3 DNA sequence: TGTGCCACCAGCAGAGTTTATAGCGGGAGCGAGGCCGGGGAGCTGTTTTTT. As protein: CATSRVYSGSEAGELFF.

The chain carries TRBV18 and TRBJ1-1; maybe TRBD1 (5 bases). V was shortened by 1 base and J by 1 base, with 13 bases between the two germline ends. Germline CDR1 reads KGHSH; CDR2 reads LQKENI. The length of the CDR3 is 16 residues. Here the CDR3 DNA reads TGTGCCAGCTCACCACTCCCTCAGGGAGGGAACACTGAAGCTTTCTTT. This encodes CASSPLPQGGNTEAFF.

The rearrangement links TRBV11-2 to TRBJ2-1; D is unclear. Per the germline V gene, CDR1 is SGHAT and CDR2 is FQNNGV. V shed 0 bases and J shed 0 bases, with 3 bases lying between them. The CDR3 extends over 14 amino acids. The CDR3 nucleotides are TGTGCCAGCAGCTTAGAACCCTCCTACAATGAGCAGTTCTTC. This codes for CASSLEPSYNEQFF.

The chain uses TRBV7-2 and TRBJ2-2; 8 bases agree with TRBD2. Looked up from germline, CDR1 is SGHTA and CDR2 is FQGNSA. The CDR3 covers 15 residues. V lost 8 bases and J lost 0; bases outside the gene matches: 5. This CDR3 is CASGQGLANTGELFF. The CDR3 nucleotides are TGTGCCAGCGGCCAGGGACTAGCGAACACCGGGGAGCTGTTTTTT.

J is TRBJ1-1 and V is TRBV4-2; D possibly corresponds to TRBD1 (5 bases). Germline V gives CDR1 LGHNA, CDR2 YNFKEQ. The CDR3 loop spans 13 amino acids. V lost 3 bases, J lost 4 bases, and 9 bases lay in between. CDR3 nucleotide sequence: TGTGCCAGCAGCCAGTTTACAGGCACTGAAGCTTTCTTT. This codes for CASSQFTGTEAFF.

This rearrangement joins TRBV18 to TRBJ1-2; D is perhaps TRBD1 (6 bases). The CDR3 sequence is 15 residues long. The germline V gene encodes CDR1 KGHSH and CDR2 LQKENI. The V and J ends lost 3 bases and 2 bases respectively, with 13 bases between them. The CDR3 here is CASSPRGHANYGYTF. The CDR3 DNA follows: TGTGCCAGCTCACCTCGGGGACATGCCAACTATGGCTACACCTTC.

This sequence joins TRBV19 and TRBJ2-7; 7 nucleotides align to TRBD1. From germline, CDR1 is LNHDA and CDR2 SQIVND (reference sequence). The CDR3 sequence is 15 residues long. The V gene end was trimmed by 4 bases and the J gene end by 6 bases; junction bases not matched to a gene: 12. The CDR3 loop is CASSTQTRGSIEQYF. The CDR3 coding sequence is TGTGCCAGTAGTACCCAAACCAGGGGGAGTATCGAGCAGTACTTC.

There are a few counts of this clone. The genes are TRBV2 and TRBJ2-1; 7 nucleotides match TRBD2. From germline, CDR1 is SNHLY and CDR2 FYNNEI. This CDR3 comprises 16 residues. After removal of 0 bases from V and 4 bases from J, the junction contained 6 bases not matched to a gene. CDR3 protein: CASSEAPSGTYNEQFF. CDR3 sequence (DNA): TGTGCCAGCAGTGAAGCACCTAGCGGAACTTACAATGAGCAGTTCTTC.

The V gene is TRBV18, the J gene TRBJ1-2; D is ambiguous. With 1 base removed from V and 6 bases from J, the gap between germline ends came to 12 bases. The CDR3 extends over 14 amino acids. Germline CDR1 KGHSH, CDR2 LQKENI. The CDR3, as DNA: TGTGCCAGCTCACCACAGGGAGGGTCGGATGGCTACACCTTC. Translating gives CASSPQGGSDGYTF.

This clone was seen only once. CDR3 DNA sequence: TGTGCCAGCAGTTTAACGGTCTACGAGCAGTACTTC. This encodes CASSLTVYEQYF. The rearrangement links TRBV28 to TRBJ2-7; the D is unclear. Germline V gene data show CDR1 as MDHEN and CDR2 as SYDVKM. The CDR3 has 12 amino acids. Deletions cut 2 bases from V and 3 bases from J, with 5 bases between.